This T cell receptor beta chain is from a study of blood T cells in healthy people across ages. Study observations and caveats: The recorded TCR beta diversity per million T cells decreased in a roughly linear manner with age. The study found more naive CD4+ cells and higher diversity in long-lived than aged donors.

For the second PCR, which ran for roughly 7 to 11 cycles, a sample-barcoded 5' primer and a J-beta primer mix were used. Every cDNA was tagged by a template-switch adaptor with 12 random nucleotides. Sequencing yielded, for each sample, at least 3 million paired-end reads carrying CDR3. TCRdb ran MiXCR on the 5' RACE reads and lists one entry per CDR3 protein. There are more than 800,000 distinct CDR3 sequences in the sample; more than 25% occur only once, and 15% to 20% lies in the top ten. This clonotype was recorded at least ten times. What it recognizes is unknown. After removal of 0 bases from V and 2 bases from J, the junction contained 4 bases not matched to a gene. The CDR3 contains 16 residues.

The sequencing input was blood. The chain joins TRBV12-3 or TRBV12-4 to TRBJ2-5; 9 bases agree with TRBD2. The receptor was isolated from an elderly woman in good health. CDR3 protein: CASSLAVAGVQETQYF. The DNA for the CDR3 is TGTGCCAGCAGTTTAGCAGTAGCGGGGGTTCAAGAGACCCAGTACTTC.